The 21 T cell receptor beta chains below all came from one sample that was sequenced in a study of metastatic and nonmetastatic thyroid tumors. With MiXCR, TCRdb called clones anew from the PCR reads. The data show about 37,000 clones, roughly 28% seen once. Each patient went into thyroid surgery without having received any treatment. The source material was blood. These receptors were collected from a male donor with papillary thyroid cancer or a benign thyroid nodule (not recorded which). Some clones in this sample may be carry-over from other donors' samples.

Note on this clone: Because the CDR3 is missing its conserved closing phenylalanine or tryptophan, this is likely a read error. V gene TRBV2 combines with J gene TRBJ2-7; 8 nucleotides align to TRBD1. The V and J ends lost 10 bases and 10 bases, in that order; junction bases with no gene match: 18. The CDR3 consists of 14 residues. The germline V gene has CDR1 SNHLY and CDR2 FYNNEI. As DNA, the CDR3 is TGTGCCACCGAGCCGGGACAGGTCCCCACCCTCCAGTACCTC. Translation gives CATEPGQVPTLQYL.

CDR3: CATSYATGWAYNEQFF. CDR3 sequence (DNA): TGTGCCACCAGTTATGCGACAGGGTGGGCCTACAATGAGCAGTTCTTC. This chain uses TRBV24-1 with TRBJ2-1, with 7 nucleotides matching TRBD1. The CDR3 sequence is 16 residues long. J lost 2 bases, V lost 6 bases, and 9 bases had no gene match. Germline V gene sequence: CDR1 KGHDR, CDR2 SFDVKD.

This clone showed up just a few times. The chain links TRBV2 to TRBJ2-1; the D call may be TRBD1 or TRBD2 (5 bases each). Germline lookup yields CDR1 SNHLY and CDR2 FYNNEI. V lost 7 bases, J lost 9 bases, and 22 bases lay in between. There are 15 residues in the CDR3. The CDR3 bases are TGTGCCAGCAAAATAGACGGGGCCTTAAGGGGTGAGCAGTTCTTC. It encodes CASKIDGALRGEQFF.

This clone has more than one count but fewer than ten. This chain connects TRBV10-1 to TRBJ2-1; D gene ambiguous. CDR3 size: 13 residues. Germline loops: CDR1 WNHNN, CDR2 SYGVQD (reference sequence). Deletions cut 7 bases from V and 5 bases from J, with 12 bases between. The CDR3: CASKVGSHNEQFF. The CDR3 coding sequence is TGCGCCAGCAAGGTGGGTTCCCACAATGAGCAGTTCTTC.

This clone was detected a few times. J is TRBJ2-7 and V is TRBV6-1; 9 bases map to TRBD1. CDR3 length: 14 amino acids. V lost 6 bases, J lost 3 bases, and 6 bases stayed unmatched. Germline V gene data show CDR1 as MNHNS and CDR2 as SASEGT. Here the CDR3 reads CASRAGTGRYEQYF. CDR3 DNA: TGTGCCAGCAGAGCCGGGACAGGGCGCTACGAGCAGTACTTC.

In its sample, this clone ranks as medium-sized (0.01 to 0.1%). The rearrangement uses TRBV27 and TRBJ2-7; D uncertain. V was pared by 0 bases and J by 3 bases, with 6 bases between. The CDR3 sequence is 13 residues long. The V gene's germline CDR1 is MNHEY and CDR2 SMNVEV (reference sequence). For the CDR3, the DNA is TGTGCCAGCAGTTTATCCCAGCACTACGAGCAGTACTTC. It encodes CASSLSQHYEQYF.

The sample holds many counts of this clone. This chain links TRBV5-1 with TRBJ2-1; D possibly corresponds to TRBD1 (5 bases). The CDR3 loop spans 14 amino acids. V was pared by 5 bases and J by 6 bases, with 15 bases between. Germline V gene data show CDR1 as SGHRS and CDR2 as YFSETQ. This CDR3 reads CASRVGFGANEQFF. The CDR3 DNA follows: TGCGCCAGCAGGGTAGGGTTTGGGGCCAATGAGCAGTTCTTC.

The chain combines TRBV7-8 with TRBJ1-2, with 9 bases that match TRBD1. V dropped 5 bases and J dropped 8; count of bases not matched to a gene: 6. Per the germline V gene, CDR1 is SGHVS and CDR2 is FQNEAQ. The CDR3 runs to 13 residues. CDR3 loop: CASSRTGVEGYTF. The CDR3, as DNA: TGTGCCAGCAGCAGGACAGGGGTGGAGGGCTACACCTTC.

This clone was seen a few times. CDR3 nucleotides: TGTGCCAGCTACAGGAACACTGAAGCTTTCTTT. Translated: CASYRNTEAFF. The gene calls are TRBV6-2 or TRBV6-3 and TRBJ1-1; unclear D gene. Trimming took off 8 bases at V and 1 base at J, with 5 bases between the two ends. CDR1 MNHEY and CDR2 SVGEGT come from the germline V gene. This CDR3 spans 11 amino acids.

This chain links TRBV6-1 with TRBJ1-1; D is unclear. The V gene's germline CDR1 is MNHNS and CDR2 SASEGT. V shed 0 bases and J shed 1 base, with 6 bases lying between them. This CDR3 is 14 amino acids long. CDR3 sequence reads: CASSEAAGNTEAFF. In DNA form, the CDR3 reads TGTGCCAGCAGTGAAGCTGCAGGGAACACTGAAGCTTTCTTT.

The chain combines TRBV28 with TRBJ1-5, with D tentatively TRBD1 (6 bases). V lost 3 bases to trimming and J lost 7 bases, with 10 bases between them. Germline loops: CDR1 MDHEN, CDR2 SYDVKM. The CDR3 is 13 residues long. CDR3 loop: CASSFAGDQPQHF. CDR3 sequence (DNA): TGTGCCAGCAGTTTTGCAGGGGACCAGCCCCAGCATTTT.

The genes are TRBV4-3 and TRBJ2-7; possibly TRBD1 for D (5 bases). V was shortened by 1 base and J by 3 bases, with 13 bases between the two germline ends. Germline V gene sequence: CDR1 LGHNA, CDR2 YSLEER. This CDR3 has 15 residues. The DNA of the CDR3 is TGCGCCAGCAGCCAAGTCTGGGGCCCGCTCTACGAGCAGTACTTC. Encoded protein: CASSQVWGPLYEQYF.

Of note for this clone: This CDR3 is missing its conserved last phenylalanine or tryptophan, likely due to a read error. This chain joins TRBV9 and TRBJ2-1; 7 nucleotides match TRBD1. CDR1 and CDR2 from the germline V gene are SGDLS and YYNGEE. J gave up 7 bases and V 6 bases, and 10 bases lay outside the gene matches. The CDR3 length is 14 residues. In nucleotides, the CDR3 is TGTGCCAGCATCCCAGATGGGACAGCTAATGAGCAGTTCTTG. Protein sequence: CASIPDGTANEQFL.

This chain joins TRBV6-1 and TRBJ2-5, with 12 nucleotides matching TRBD2. Germline V CDR1 and CDR2: MNHNS, SASEGT. V shed 6 bases, J shed 4 bases, and the junction held 3 bases outside the gene matches. The CDR3 loop spans 14 amino acids. CDR3 sequence reads: CASRRLAGVETQYF. The CDR3 DNA reads TGTGCCAGCAGGAGACTAGCGGGAGTAGAGACCCAGTACTTC.

This chain connects TRBV11-3 to TRBJ2-7, with 13 bases that match TRBD2. The germline V gene has CDR1 SGHNT and CDR2 YENEEA. This CDR3 has 15 residues. V dropped 5 bases and J dropped 5; count of bases not matched to a gene: 6. CDR3 sequence reads: CASSGWTSGSNEQYF. CDR3 nucleotide sequence: TGTGCCAGCAGCGGGTGGACTAGCGGGAGTAACGAGCAGTACTTC. Complete variable domain (other parts from reference TRBV11-3 and TRBJ2-7): EAGVVQSPRYKIIEKKQPVAFWCNPISGHNTLYWYLQNLGQGPELLIRYENEEAVDDSQLPKDRFSAERLKGVDSTLKIQPAELGDSAVYLCASSGWTSGSNEQYFGPGTRLTVT.

This clone was counted a few times. This chain uses TRBV6-5 with TRBJ2-1; 10 nucleotides match TRBD2. Trimming cost V 2 bases and J 4 bases; bases outside gene matches: 11. Germline lookup yields CDR1 MNHEY and CDR2 SVGAGI. The CDR3 totals 18 residues. The CDR3 region has the DNA TGTGCCAGCAGTTACCTATCTCAAGCGGGAGGGAGTTACAATGAGCAGTTCTTC. Translation: CASSYLSQAGGSYNEQFF.

This chain links TRBV6-1 with TRBJ2-1, with 8 bases fitting TRBD2. V trimming: 2 bases; J trimming: 3 bases; junction bases outside the gene matches: 3. The germline V gene encodes CDR1 MNHNS and CDR2 SASEGT. This CDR3 has 15 amino acids. CDR3 amino acids: CASSESGTSYNEQFF. Here the CDR3 DNA reads TGTGCCAGCAGTGAATCCGGGACTAGCTACAATGAGCAGTTCTTC.

The chain links TRBV18 to TRBJ2-2; no definite D call. Per the germline V gene, CDR1 is KGHSH and CDR2 is LQKENI. With 0 bases removed from V and 5 bases from J, the gap between germline ends came to 13 bases. The length of the CDR3 is 16 residues. This CDR3 is CASSPPGQRRTGELFF. CDR3 sequence (DNA): TGTGCCAGCTCACCACCGGGCCAAAGGAGAACCGGGGAGCTGTTTTTT. Drawing the rest from reference TRBV18 and TRBJ2-2, the complete variable domain is NAGVMQNPRHLVRRRGQEARLRCSPMKGHSHVYWYRQLPEEGLKFMVYLQKENIIDESGMPKERFSAEFPKEGPSILRIQQVVRGDSAAYFCASSPPGQRRTGELFFGEGSRLTVL.

This clone was found many times. The chain carries TRBV27 and TRBJ1-1; no definite D call. The CDR3 loop spans 16 amino acids. V was clipped by 4 bases and J by 1 base, with 16 bases between them. Germline assignment: CDR1 MNHEY and CDR2 SMNVEV (reference sequence). The CDR3: CASSSSDGKKNTEAFF. The CDR3 region has the DNA TGTGCCAGCAGTTCCTCGGACGGAAAGAAGAACACTGAAGCTTTCTTT.

This clone was counted at least ten times. The chain is built from TRBV5-1 and TRBJ2-5; a weak D match, TRBD1 (5 bases). Between the trimmed V and J ends, which lost 2 bases and 5 bases, there was a span of 10 bases. Germline V gene sequence: CDR1 SGHRS, CDR2 YFSETQ. The CDR3 is 13 amino acids. The CDR3 is CASSLGPGETQYF. The CDR3, as DNA: TGCGCCAGCAGCTTAGGCCCAGGGGAGACCCAGTACTTC.

The gene calls are TRBV5-1 and TRBJ1-1; D ambiguous. The CDR3 is made up of 15 amino acids. The germline V gene encodes CDR1 SGHRS and CDR2 YFSETQ. Trimming cost V 2 bases and J 0 bases, with 11 bases left between them. CDR3 amino acids: CASSFVQGMNTEAFF. The CDR3 coding sequence is TGCGCCAGCAGCTTCGTACAAGGAATGAACACTGAAGCTTTCTTT.